These 15 T cell receptor beta chains share one sample of origin, sequenced in a study of post-analysis software for immune sequencing data (dated by TCRdb to 2014 to 2015). General findings and caveats noted by the study authors: Four to six TRBV segments, including TRBV5-6, TRBV5-1 and TRBV20-1, were significantly more frequent in patients than controls.

The library was made by PCR. Reads for this sample came from an Illumina HiSeq 2500. To reduce PCR and sequencing biases, unique molecular identifiers were built into the TCR beta cDNA libraries. TCRdb reworked the public reads: Q25 trimming with fastp, MiXCR clone assembly, productive beta chains retained. For every CDR3 protein sequence, its rows merge into one entry that carries the most common genes and DNA. Here the sample has under 900,000 distinct CDR3 sequences; 53% occur a single time. Of the sample, around 4.5% falls within the top ten clones. What these receptors recognize is not known. The sequenced material came from blood. The receptors here all came from a girl between 10 and 17 years old with multiple sclerosis.

The chain carries TRBV29-1 and TRBJ2-4, with a possible D match to TRBD2 (5 bases). TRBJ2-7 explains the end of the DNA better; the J call may be wrong. In germline, CDR1 is SQVTM, CDR2 ANQGSEA. CDR3 size: 12 residues. DNA for the CDR3: TGCAGCGTTGGGACTCGCTTGGACGAGCAGTACTTC. Translating it yields CSVGTRLDEQYF.

V is TRBV12-3 or TRBV12-4 and J is TRBJ2-5, with 8 bases lining up with TRBD1. This CDR3 is 15 amino acids long. Trimming removed 3 bases from V and 2 bases from J; junction bases left unmatched: 5. The CDR3: CASSFPGQEQETQYF. The CDR3 DNA is TGTGCCAGCAGTTTTCCGGGACAGGAACAAGAGACCCAGTACTTC.

In this sample, this clonotype turned up a few times. The V gene is TRBV5-1, the J gene TRBJ2-1, with D possibly TRBD1 on 6 matching bases. Trimming removed 1 base from V and 10 bases from J, with 15 bases in between. Germline CDR1 SGHRS, CDR2 YFSETQ. This CDR3 comprises 14 residues. CDR3 in amino acids: CASSLQGMTGEQFF. For the CDR3, the DNA is TGCGCCAGCAGCTTGCAGGGGATGACCGGGGAGCAGTTCTTC.

The chain is built from TRBV5-1 and TRBJ1-2; TRBD1 matches at 7 bases. Germline V lookup: CDR1 SGHRS, CDR2 YFSETQ. The J segment lost 5 bases and the V segment lost 7 bases, leaving 17 bases of the junction unmatched. CDR3 length equals 16 residues. Here the CDR3 DNA reads TGCGCCAGCCTCCAGACTCCGGGACAGCACTCTTATGGCTACACCTTC. It is translated as CASLQTPGQHSYGYTF.

In the case of this clonotype: The junction does not match germline at one end; this may be a read error. The chain is built from TRBV24-1 and TRBJ2-1; 11 nucleotides align to TRBD2. This CDR3 has 15 residues. CDR1 is KGHDR, CDR2 SFDVKD, per germline. In nucleotides, the CDR3 is TGTACCACCAGTGATTCGACTAGCGGGGTTGGTGAGCAGTTCTTC. Translation: CTTSDSTSGVGEQFF.

The chain couples TRBV12-3 or TRBV12-4 to TRBJ1-5; tentatively, D is TRBD1 (6 bases). This CDR3 has 14 residues. Trimming took 6 bases from V and 7 from J, leaving 16 bases between them. The CDR3 spells CASRLQWGGQPQHF. CDR3 coding DNA: TGTGCCAGCAGGCTACAGTGGGGGGGCCAGCCCCAGCATTTT.

V usage is TRBV7-2 and J usage is TRBJ2-5; TRBD2 aligns across 10 bases. After removal of 5 bases from V and 1 base from J, the junction contained 4 bases not matched to a gene. This CDR3 has 15 residues. The V gene's germline CDR1 is SGHTA and CDR2 FQGNSA. CDR3 DNA sequence: TGTGCCAGCAGCCGGACTAGCGGCCCCCAAGAGACCCAGTACTTC. Translation gives CASSRTSGPQETQYF.

The chain couples TRBV9 to TRBJ1-4; 7 bases fit TRBD1. Looked up from germline, CDR1 is SGDLS and CDR2 is YYNGEE. The CDR3 has 15 residues. Trimming removed 4 bases from V and 4 bases from J; junction bases left unmatched: 7. This CDR3 reads CASSTWTGGNEKLFF. CDR3 nucleotides: TGTGCCAGCAGCACTTGGACAGGAGGTAATGAAAAACTGTTTTTT.

This clonotype was observed a handful of times. J is TRBJ2-4 and V is TRBV12-3 or TRBV12-4, with 9 bases that match TRBD1. TRBJ2-7 explains the end of the DNA better; the J call may be wrong. The CDR3 consists of 14 residues. The DNA of the CDR3 is TGTGCCAGCAGTCCGGGGACAGGGTTGAACGAGCAGTACTTC. This codes for CASSPGTGLNEQYF.

V gene TRBV7-2 combines with J gene TRBJ2-7; D gene unclear. Germline values: CDR1 SGHTA, CDR2 FQGNSA. There are 14 residues in the CDR3. Deletions cut 1 base from V and 3 bases from J, with 10 bases between. CDR3 loop: CASSLEDLRYEQYF. The CDR3 coding sequence is TGTGCCAGCAGCTTAGAGGACCTACGCTACGAGCAGTACTTC.

The sample holds a few counts of this clonotype. This rearrangement joins TRBV29-1 to TRBJ2-5; D is perhaps TRBD2 (6 bases). The CDR3 sequence is 12 residues long. Germline CDR1 reads SQVTM; CDR2 reads ANQGSEA. V was pared by 7 bases and J by 3 bases, with 12 bases between. The CDR3 protein is CSEIGTEETQYF. For the CDR3, the DNA is TGCAGCGAGATCGGGACTGAAGAGACCCAGTACTTC.

CDR3 nucleotide sequence: TGTGCCAGCAGCTTGGAACCGGGTGAGCAGTTCTTC. Translated: CASSLEPGEQFF. The chain joins TRBV5-6 to TRBJ2-1; D is unresolved. Per germline, CDR1 SGHDT and CDR2 YYEEEE. The length of the CDR3 is 12 residues. With 0 bases removed from V and 9 bases from J, the gap between germline ends came to 7 bases.

The V call is TRBV29-1, the J call TRBJ2-1, with 8 bases lining up with TRBD1. Germline assignment: CDR1 SQVTM and CDR2 ANQGSEA. The CDR3 contains 15 residues. Trimming took 3 bases from V and 6 from J; bases not matched to a gene: 10. CDR3 sequence reads: CSVDWAGGTSNEQFF. CDR3 nucleotides: TGCAGCGTTGATTGGGCAGGGGGCACATCCAATGAGCAGTTCTTC.

The chain's CDR3 is CSASWGSNEKLFF. The CDR3 bases are TGCAGTGCTAGTTGGGGGTCTAATGAAAAACTGTTTTTT. The rearrangement links TRBV20-1 to TRBJ1-4; the D gene is possibly TRBD1 (5 bases). CDR1 and CDR2 (germline): DFQATT, SNEGSKA (reference sequence). The CDR3 totals 13 residues. V was shortened by 3 bases and J by 3 bases, with 8 bases between the two germline ends.

This chain links TRBV24-1 with TRBJ2-3; D not resolved. The CDR3 loop spans 13 amino acids. CDR1 is KGHDR, CDR2 SFDVKD, per germline. Between the trimmed V and J ends, which lost 3 bases and 11 bases, there was a span of 14 bases. CDR3 amino acids: CATSDPARVVQYF. The CDR3 DNA follows: TGTGCCACCAGTGATCCTGCTAGGGTGGTGCAGTATTTT.